This T cell receptor beta chain was recovered during a study of radiotherapy plus CTLA-4 blockade in lung cancer. Study results and caveats: Early shifts in blood T cell clones, with interferon-beta, reportedly predicted response best. An expansion of tumor-derived TCR clones occurred in blood after radiotherapy plus ipilimumab.

Produced via immunoSEQ multiplex PCR; TCRdb's table is partial and in-frame only. Among 40,000 to 60,000 clones listed, around 83% were seen once. Focal radiation plus CTLA-4 blockade with ipilimumab was given to patients with chemo-refractory metastatic non-small-cell lung cancer. Note on this clone: Its specificity is not known.

The CDR3 extends over 11 amino acids. Deletions cut 8 bases from V and 5 bases from J, with 9 bases between. Germline assignment: CDR1 MDHEN and CDR2 SYDVKM. This chain joins TRBV28 and TRBJ1-1, with unresolved D. The sequences come from peripheral blood, collected from a patient treated with radiotherapy plus ipilimumab. The clonotype originates from a human donor with non-small cell lung cancer who had stable disease on radiotherapy plus ipilimumab. The CDR3 spells CASLRETEAFF. DNA of the CDR3: TGTGCCAGCCTAAGGGAGACTGAAGCTTTCTTT.